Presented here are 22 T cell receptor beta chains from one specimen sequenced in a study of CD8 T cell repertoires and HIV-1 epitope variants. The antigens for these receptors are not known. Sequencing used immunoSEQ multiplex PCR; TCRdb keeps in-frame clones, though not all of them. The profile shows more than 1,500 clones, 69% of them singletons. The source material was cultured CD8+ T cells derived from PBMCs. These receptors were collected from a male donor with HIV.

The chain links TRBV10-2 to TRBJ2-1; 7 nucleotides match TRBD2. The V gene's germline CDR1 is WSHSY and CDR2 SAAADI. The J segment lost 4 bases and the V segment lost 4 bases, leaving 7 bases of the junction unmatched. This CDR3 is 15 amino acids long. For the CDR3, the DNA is TGCGCCAGCAGTGTGTGGAGCGGGAATTACAATGAGCAGTTCTTC. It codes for CASSVWSGNYNEQFF.

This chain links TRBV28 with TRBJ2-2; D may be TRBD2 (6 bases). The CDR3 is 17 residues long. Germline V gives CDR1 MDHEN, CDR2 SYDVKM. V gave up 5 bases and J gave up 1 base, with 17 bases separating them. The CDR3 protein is CASSPFGGTKNTGELFF. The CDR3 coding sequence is TGTGCCAGCAGTCCCTTTGGAGGGACGAAGAACACCGGGGAGCTGTTTTTT.

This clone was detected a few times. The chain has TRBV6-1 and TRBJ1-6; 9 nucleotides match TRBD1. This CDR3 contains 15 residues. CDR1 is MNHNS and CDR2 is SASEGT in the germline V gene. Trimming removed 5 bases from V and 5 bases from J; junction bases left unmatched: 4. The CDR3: CASSTWTGDNSPLHF. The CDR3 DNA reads TGTGCCAGCAGTACCTGGACAGGGGATAATTCACCCCTCCACTTT.

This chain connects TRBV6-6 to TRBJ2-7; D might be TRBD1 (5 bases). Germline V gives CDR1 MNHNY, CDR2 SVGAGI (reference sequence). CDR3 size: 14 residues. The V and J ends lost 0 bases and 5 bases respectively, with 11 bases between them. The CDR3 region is CASSYSLLGDEQYF. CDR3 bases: TGTGCCAGCAGTTACTCCCTCTTAGGGGACGAGCAGTACTTC.

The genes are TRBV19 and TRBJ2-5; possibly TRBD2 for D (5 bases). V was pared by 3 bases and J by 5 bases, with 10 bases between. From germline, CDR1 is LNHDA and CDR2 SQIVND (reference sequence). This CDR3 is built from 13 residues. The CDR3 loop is CASSIGRGETQYF. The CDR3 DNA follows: TGTGCCAGTAGTATTGGCAGAGGGGAGACCCAGTACTTC.

CDR3 in amino acids: CASSGGTPVEAQYF. DNA for the CDR3: TGCGCCAGCAGTGGGGGGACGCCGGTCGAGGCCCAGTACTTC. This chain uses TRBV10-1 with TRBJ2-5; either TRBD1 or TRBD2 may supply D (5 bases each). Per the germline V gene, CDR1 is WNHNN and CDR2 is SYGVQD (reference sequence). The CDR3 runs 14 residues. Trimming took 4 bases from V and 9 from J, leaving 18 bases between them.

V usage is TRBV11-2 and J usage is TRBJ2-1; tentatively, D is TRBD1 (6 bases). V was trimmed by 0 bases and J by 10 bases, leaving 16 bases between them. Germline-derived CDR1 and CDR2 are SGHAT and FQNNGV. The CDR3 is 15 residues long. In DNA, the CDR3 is TGTGCCAGCAGCTTAGAGGCAGGGGTGTATGAGGAGCAGTTCTTC. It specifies CASSLEAGVYEEQFF.

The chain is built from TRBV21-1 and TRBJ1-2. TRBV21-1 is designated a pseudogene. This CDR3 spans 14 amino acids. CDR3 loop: CASSKWGPNYGYTF. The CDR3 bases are TGTGCCAGCAGCAAATGGGGACCTAACTATGGCTACACCTTC.

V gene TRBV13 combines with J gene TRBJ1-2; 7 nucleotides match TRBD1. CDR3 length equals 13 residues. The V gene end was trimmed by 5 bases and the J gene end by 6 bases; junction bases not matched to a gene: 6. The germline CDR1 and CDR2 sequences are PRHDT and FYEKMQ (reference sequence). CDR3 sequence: CASSHRGGNGYTF. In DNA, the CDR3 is TGTGCCAGCAGCCACAGGGGCGGAAATGGCTACACCTTC.

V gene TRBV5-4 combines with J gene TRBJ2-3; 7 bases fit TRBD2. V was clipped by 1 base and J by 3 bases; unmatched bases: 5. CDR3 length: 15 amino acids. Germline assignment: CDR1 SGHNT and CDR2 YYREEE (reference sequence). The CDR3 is CASSLLGGGTDTQYF. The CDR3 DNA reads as TGTGCCAGCAGCTTGCTGGGCGGGGGAACAGATACGCAGTATTTT.

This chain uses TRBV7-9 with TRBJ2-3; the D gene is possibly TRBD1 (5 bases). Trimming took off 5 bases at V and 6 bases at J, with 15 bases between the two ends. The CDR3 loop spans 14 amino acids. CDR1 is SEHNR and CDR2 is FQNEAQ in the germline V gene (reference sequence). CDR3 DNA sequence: TGTGCCAGCAGCCCCTTCAGGGTTGAGGATACGCAGTATTTT. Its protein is CASSPFRVEDTQYF.

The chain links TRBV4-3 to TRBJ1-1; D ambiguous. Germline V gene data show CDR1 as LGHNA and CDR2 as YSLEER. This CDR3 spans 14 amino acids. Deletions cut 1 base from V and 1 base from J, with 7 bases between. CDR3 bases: TGCGCCAGCAGCCAAGGAGGAAGGAACACTGAAGCTTTCTTT. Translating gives CASSQGGRNTEAFF.

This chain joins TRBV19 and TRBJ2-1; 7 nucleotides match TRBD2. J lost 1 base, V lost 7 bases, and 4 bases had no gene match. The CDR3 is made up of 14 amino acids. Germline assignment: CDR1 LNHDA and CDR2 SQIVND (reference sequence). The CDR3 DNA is TGTGCCAGTACGGGGGGAAGGTCCTACAATGAGCAGTTCTTC. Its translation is CASTGGRSYNEQFF.

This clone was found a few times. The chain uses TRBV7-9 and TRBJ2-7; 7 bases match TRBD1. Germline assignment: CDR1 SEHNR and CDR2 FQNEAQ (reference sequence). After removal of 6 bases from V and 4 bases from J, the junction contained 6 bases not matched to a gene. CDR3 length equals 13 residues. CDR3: CASRAGTAYEQYF. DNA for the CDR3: TGTGCCAGCAGGGCCGGGACAGCGTACGAGCAGTACTTC.

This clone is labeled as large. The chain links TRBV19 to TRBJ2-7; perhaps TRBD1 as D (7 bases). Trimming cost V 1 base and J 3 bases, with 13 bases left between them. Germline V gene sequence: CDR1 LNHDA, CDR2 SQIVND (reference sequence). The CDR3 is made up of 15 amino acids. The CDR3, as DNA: TGTGCCAGTAGTATAGCGGGGGACAGCCTCTACGAGCAGTACTTC. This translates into CASSIAGDSLYEQYF.

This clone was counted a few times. The CDR3 DNA reads TGTGCCAGCAGACCCACGACTAGCGGGAGGGCTAGCACAGATACGCAGTATTTT. Its translation: CASRPTTSGRASTDTQYF. This chain connects TRBV27 to TRBJ2-3; 14 bases agree with TRBD2. CDR1 is MNHEY and CDR2 is SMNVEV in the germline V gene (reference sequence). The CDR3 is 18 amino acids. The J segment lost 0 bases and the V segment lost 6 bases, leaving 8 bases of the junction unmatched.

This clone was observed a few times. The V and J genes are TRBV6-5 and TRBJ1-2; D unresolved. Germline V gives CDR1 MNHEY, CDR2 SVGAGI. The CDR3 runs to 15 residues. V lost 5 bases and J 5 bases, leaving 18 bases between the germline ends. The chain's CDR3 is CASSPAPVPVYGYTF. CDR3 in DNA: TGTGCCAGCAGTCCCGCCCCAGTTCCTGTATATGGCTACACCTTC.

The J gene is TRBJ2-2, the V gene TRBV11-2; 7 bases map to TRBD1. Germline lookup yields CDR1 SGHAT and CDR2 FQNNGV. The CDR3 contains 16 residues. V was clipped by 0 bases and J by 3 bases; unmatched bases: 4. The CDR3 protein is CASSLEVQGYTGELFF. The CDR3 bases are TGTGCCAGCAGCTTAGAAGTACAGGGGTACACCGGGGAGCTGTTTTTT.

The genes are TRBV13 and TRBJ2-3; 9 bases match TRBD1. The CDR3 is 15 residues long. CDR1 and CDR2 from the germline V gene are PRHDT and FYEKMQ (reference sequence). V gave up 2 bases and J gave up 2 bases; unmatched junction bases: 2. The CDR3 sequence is CASSLRDRATDTQYF. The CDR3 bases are TGTGCCAGCAGCTTAAGGGACAGGGCCACAGATACGCAGTATTTT.

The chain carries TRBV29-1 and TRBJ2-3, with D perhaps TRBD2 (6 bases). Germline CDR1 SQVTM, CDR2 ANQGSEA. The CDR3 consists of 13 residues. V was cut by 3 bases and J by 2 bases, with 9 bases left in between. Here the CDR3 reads CSVEEGTTDTQYF. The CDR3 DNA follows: TGCAGCGTTGAGGAGGGAACCACAGATACGCAGTATTTT.

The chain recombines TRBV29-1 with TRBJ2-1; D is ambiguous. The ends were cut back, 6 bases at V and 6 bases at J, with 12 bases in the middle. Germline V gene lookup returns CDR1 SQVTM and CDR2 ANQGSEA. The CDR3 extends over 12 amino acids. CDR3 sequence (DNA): TGCAGCGTCCTCCAAAGGGCCAATGAGCAGTTCTTC. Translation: CSVLQRANEQFF.

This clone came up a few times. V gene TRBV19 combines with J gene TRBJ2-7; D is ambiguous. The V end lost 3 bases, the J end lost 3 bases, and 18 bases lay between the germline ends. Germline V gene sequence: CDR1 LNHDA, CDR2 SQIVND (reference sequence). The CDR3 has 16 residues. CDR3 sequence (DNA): TGTGCCAGTAGTATGTCTCGGCCAGCAACTGTCTACGAGCAGTACTTC. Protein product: CASSMSRPATVYEQYF.